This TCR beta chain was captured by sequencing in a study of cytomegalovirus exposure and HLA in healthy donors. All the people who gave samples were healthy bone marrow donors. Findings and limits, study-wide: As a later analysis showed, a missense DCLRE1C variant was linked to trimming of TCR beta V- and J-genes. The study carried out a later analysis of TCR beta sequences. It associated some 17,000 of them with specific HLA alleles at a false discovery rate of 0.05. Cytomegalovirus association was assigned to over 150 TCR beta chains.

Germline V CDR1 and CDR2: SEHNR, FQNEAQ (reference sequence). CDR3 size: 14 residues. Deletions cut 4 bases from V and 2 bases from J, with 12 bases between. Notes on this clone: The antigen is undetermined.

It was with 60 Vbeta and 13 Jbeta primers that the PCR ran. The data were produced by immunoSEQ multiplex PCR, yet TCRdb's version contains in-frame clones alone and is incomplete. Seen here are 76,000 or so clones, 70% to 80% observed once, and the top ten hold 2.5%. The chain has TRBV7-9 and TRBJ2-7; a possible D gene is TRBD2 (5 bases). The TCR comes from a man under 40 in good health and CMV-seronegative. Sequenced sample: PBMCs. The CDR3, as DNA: TGTGCCAGCAGCTGGGCACTAGGCCCCTACGAGCAGTACTTC. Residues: CASSWALGPYEQYF.